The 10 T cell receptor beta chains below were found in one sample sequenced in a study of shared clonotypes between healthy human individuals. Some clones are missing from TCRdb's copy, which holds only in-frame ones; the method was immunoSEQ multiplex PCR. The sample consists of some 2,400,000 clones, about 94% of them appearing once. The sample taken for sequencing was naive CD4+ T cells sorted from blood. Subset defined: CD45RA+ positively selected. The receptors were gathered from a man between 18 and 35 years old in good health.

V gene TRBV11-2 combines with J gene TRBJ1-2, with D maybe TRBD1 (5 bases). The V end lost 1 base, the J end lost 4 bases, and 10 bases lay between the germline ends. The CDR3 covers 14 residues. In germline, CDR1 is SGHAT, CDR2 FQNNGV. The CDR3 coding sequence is TGTGCCAGCAGCTTAGCCGGGACGGCCTATGGCTACACCTTC. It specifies CASSLAGTAYGYTF.

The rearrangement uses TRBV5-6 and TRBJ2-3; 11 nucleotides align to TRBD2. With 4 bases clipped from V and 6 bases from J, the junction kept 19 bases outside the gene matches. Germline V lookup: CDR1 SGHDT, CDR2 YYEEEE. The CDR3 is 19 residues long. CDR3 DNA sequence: TGTGCCAGCAGCCAGCCTGGCTCCGGGACTAGCGGCAGGTCGGATACGCAGTATTTT. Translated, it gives CASSQPGSGTSGRSDTQYF.

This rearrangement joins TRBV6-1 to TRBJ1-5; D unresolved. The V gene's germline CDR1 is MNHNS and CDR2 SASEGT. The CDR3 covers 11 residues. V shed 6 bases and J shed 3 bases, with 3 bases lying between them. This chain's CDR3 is CASSTNQPQHF. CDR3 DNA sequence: TGTGCCAGCAGCACCAATCAGCCCCAGCATTTT.

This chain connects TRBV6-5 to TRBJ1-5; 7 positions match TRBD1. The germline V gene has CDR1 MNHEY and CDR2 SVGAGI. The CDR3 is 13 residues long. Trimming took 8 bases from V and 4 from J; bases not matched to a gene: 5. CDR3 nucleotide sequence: TGTGCCAGCCAACCCAGGGGGAATCAGCCCCAGCATTTT. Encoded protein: CASQPRGNQPQHF.

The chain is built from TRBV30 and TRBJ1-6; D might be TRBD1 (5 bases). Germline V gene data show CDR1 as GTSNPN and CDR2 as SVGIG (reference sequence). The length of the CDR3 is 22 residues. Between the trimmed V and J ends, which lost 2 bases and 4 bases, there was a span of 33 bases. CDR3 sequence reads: CAWSPGVRFGGQTGRYNSPLHF. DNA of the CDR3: TGTGCCTGGAGTCCCGGAGTACGTTTTGGGGGTCAAACTGGCAGGTATAATTCACCCCTCCACTTT.

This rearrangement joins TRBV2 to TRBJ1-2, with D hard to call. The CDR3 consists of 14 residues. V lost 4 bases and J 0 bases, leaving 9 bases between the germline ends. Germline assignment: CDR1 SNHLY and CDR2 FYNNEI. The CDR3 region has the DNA TGTGCCAGCAGTGGGGATGGGGCTAACTATGGCTACACCTTC. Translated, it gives CASSGDGANYGYTF.

CDR3 nucleotide sequence: TGTGCCAGCAGGCACCTTGGAGGGGCAGAGACCCAGTACTTC. Translating it yields CASRHLGGAETQYF. This chain joins TRBV6-5 and TRBJ2-5; a possible D gene is TRBD2 (6 bases). CDR1 and CDR2 (germline): MNHEY, SVGAGI. This CDR3 comprises 14 residues. V lost 6 bases and J 4 bases, leaving 15 bases between the germline ends.

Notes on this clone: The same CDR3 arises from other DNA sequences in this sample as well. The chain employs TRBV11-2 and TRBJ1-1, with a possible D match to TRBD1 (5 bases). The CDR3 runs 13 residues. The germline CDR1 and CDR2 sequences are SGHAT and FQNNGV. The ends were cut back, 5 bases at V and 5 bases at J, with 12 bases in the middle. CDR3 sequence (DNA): TGTGCCAGCAGCCTAGGGGTTGGGACTGAAGCTTTCTTT. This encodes CASSLGVGTEAFF.

In DNA form, the CDR3 reads TGTGCCAGCAGCCCTAGTGGCAGCTACAATGAGCAGTTCTTC. This gives the protein CASSPSGSYNEQFF. The V and J genes are TRBV11-3 and TRBJ2-1; D is unclear. V lost 5 bases to trimming and J lost 3 bases, with 11 bases between them. CDR3 length equals 14 residues. Per the germline V gene, CDR1 is SGHNT and CDR2 is YENEEA. The full variable domain, in which reference TRBV11-3 and TRBJ2-1 provide the parts outside the CDR3, is EAGVVQSPRYKIIEKKQPVAFWCNPISGHNTLYWYLQNLGQGPELLIRYENEEAVDDSQLPKDRFSAERLKGVDSTLKIQPAELGDSAVYLCASSPSGSYNEQFFGPGTRLTVL.

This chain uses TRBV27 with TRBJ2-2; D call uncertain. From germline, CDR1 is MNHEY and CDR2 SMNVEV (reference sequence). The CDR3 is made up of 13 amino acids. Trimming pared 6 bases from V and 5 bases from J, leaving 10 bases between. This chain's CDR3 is CASRHHRTGELFF. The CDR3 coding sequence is TGTGCCAGCAGACATCACCGGACCGGGGAGCTGTTTTTT.